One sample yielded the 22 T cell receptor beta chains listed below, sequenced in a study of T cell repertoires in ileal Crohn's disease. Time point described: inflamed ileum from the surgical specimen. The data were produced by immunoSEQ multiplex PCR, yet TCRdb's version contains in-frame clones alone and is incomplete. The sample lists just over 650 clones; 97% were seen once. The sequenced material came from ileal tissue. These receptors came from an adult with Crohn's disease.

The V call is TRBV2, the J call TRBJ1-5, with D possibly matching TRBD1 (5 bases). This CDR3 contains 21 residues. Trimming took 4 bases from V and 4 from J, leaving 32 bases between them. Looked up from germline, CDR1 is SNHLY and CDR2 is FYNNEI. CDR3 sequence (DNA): TGTGCCAGCAGTGTTCGCACCACAGGCGCCGACTCCTTAGCTAGAAATCAGCCCCAGCATTTT. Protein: CASSVRTTGADSLARNQPQHF.

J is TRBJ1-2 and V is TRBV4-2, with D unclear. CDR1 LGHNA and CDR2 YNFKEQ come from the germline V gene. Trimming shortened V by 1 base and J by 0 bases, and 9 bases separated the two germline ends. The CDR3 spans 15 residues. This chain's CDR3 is CASSQGDVANYGYTF. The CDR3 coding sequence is TGTGCCAGCAGCCAAGGAGACGTAGCTAACTATGGCTACACCTTC.

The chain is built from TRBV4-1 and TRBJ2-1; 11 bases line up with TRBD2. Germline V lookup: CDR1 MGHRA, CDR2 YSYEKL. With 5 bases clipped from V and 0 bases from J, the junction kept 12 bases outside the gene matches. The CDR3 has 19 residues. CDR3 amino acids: CASSGETGTSGSSYNEQFF. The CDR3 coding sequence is TGCGCCAGCAGCGGCGAAACCGGGACTAGCGGTTCCTCCTACAATGAGCAGTTCTTC.

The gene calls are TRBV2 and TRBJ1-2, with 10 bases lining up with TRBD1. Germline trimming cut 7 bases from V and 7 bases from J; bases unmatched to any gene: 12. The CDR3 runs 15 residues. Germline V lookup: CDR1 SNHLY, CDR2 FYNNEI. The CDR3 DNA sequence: TGTGCCAGCACCCGTCCCGGGACAGGGGACTTTGGCTACACCTTC. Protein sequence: CASTRPGTGDFGYTF.

CDR3 sequence (DNA): TGTGCCAGTAGTATGGGGCGGGAGGATACGCAGTATTTT. This sequence encodes CASSMGREDTQYF. This rearrangement joins TRBV19 to TRBJ2-3; 7 bases line up with TRBD2. CDR3 length: 13 residues. V shed 3 bases, J shed 6 bases, and the junction held 3 bases outside the gene matches. Germline assignment: CDR1 LNHDA and CDR2 SQIVND (reference sequence).

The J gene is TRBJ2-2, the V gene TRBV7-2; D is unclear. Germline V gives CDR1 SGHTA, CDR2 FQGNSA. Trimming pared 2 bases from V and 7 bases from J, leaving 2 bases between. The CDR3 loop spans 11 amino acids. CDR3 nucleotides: TGTGCCAGCAGCTTACTCGGGGAGCTGTTTTTT. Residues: CASSLLGELFF. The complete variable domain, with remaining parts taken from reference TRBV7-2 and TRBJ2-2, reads GAGVSQSPSNKVTEKGKDVELRCDPISGHTALYWYRQSLGQGLEFLIYFQGNSAPDKSGLPSDRFSAERTGGSVSTLTIQRTQQEDSAVYLCASSLLGELFFGEGSRLTVL.

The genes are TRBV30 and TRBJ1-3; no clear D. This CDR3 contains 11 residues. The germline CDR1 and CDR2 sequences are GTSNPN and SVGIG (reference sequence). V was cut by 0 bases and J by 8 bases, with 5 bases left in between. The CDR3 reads CAWSVGDTIYF. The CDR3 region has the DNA TGTGCCTGGAGTGTAGGTGACACCATATATTTT.

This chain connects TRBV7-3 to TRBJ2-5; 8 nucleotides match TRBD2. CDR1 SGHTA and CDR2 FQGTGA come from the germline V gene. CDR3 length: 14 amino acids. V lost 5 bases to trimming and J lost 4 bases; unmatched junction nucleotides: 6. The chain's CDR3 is CASSDGTRIETQYF. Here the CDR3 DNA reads TGTGCCAGCAGCGACGGGACTAGAATAGAGACCCAGTACTTC.

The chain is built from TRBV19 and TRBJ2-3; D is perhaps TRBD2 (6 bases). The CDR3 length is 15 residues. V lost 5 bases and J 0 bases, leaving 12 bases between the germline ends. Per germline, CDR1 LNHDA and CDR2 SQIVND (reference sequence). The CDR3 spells CASSFSGASTDTQYF. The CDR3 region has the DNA TGTGCCAGTAGTTTTAGCGGAGCTAGCACAGATACGCAGTATTTT.

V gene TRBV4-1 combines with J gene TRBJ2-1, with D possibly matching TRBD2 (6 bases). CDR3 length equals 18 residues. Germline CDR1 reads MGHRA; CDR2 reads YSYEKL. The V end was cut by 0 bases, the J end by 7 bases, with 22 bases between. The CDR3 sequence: CASSQDWRRDSRGNEQFF. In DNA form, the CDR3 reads TGCGCCAGCAGCCAAGACTGGAGGCGGGACTCCCGGGGGAATGAGCAGTTCTTC.

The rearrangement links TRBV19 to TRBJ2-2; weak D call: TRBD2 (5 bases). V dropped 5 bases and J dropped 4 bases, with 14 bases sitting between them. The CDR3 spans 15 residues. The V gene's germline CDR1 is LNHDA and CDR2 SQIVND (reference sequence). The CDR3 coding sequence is TGTGCCAGTAGTTTTCAGGTGGCGGGCACCGGGGAGCTGTTTTTT. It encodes CASSFQVAGTGELFF. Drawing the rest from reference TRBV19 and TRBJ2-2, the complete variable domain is DGGITQSPKYLFRKEGQNVTLSCEQNLNHDAMYWYRQDPGQGLRLIYYSQIVNDFQKGDIAEGYSVSREKKESFPLTVTSAQKNPTAFYLCASSFQVAGTGELFFGEGSRLTVL.

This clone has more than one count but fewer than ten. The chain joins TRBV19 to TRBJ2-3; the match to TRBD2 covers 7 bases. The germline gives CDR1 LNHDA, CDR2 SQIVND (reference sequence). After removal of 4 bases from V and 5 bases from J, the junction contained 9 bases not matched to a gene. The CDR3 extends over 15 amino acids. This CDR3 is CASSTPLAGVDTQYF. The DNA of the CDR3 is TGTGCCAGTAGTACCCCACTGGCGGGGGTAGATACGCAGTATTTT.

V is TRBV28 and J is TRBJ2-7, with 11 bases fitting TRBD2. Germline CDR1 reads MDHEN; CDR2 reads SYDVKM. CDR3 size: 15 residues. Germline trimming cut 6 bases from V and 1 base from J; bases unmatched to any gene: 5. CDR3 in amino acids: CASSTGTSGSYEQYV. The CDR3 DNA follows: TGTGCCAGCAGCACCGGGACTAGCGGTTCCTACGAGCAGTACGTC.

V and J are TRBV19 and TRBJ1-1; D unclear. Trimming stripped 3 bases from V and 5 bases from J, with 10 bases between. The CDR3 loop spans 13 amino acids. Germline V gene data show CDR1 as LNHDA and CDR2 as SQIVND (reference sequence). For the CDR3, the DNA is TGTGCCAGTAGTATCCCCGAGAGGACTGAAGCTTTCTTT. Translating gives CASSIPERTEAFF.

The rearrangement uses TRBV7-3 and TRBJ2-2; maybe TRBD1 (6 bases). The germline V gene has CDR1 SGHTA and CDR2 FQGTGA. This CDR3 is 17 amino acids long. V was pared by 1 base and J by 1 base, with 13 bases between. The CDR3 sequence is CASSLILGALNTGELFF. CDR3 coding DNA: TGTGCCAGCAGCTTAATTTTGGGGGCGCTGAACACCGGGGAGCTGTTTTTT. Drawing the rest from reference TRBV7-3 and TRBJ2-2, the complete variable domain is GAGVSQTPSNKVTEKGKYVELRCDPISGHTALYWYRQSLGQGPEFLIYFQGTGAADDSGLPNDRFFAVRPEGSVSTLKIQRTERGDSAVYLCASSLILGALNTGELFFGEGSRLTVL.

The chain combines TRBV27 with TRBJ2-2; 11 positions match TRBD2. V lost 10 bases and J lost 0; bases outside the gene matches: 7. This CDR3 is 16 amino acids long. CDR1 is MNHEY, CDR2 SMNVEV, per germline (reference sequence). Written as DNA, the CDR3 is TGTGCCACCAGGGCGACTAGCGGGACGAACACCGGGGAGCTGTTTTTT. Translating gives CATRATSGTNTGELFF.

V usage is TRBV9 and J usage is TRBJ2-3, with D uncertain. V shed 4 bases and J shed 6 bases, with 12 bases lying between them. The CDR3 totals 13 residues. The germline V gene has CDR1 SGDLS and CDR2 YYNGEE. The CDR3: CASSTRPLDTQYF. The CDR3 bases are TGTGCCAGCAGCACCCGCCCCCTGGATACGCAGTATTTT.

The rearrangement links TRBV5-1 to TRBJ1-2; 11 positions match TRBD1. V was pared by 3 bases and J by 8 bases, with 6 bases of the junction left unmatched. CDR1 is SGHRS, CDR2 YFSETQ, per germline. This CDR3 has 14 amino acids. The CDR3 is CASSSGTGGYGYTF. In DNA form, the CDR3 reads TGCGCCAGCAGCTCGGGGACAGGGGGGTACGGCTACACCTTC.

DNA for the CDR3: TGTGCCAGCAGAAGACAACAAGAGACCCAGTACTTC. Its translation is CASRRQQETQYF. This sequence joins TRBV6-6 and TRBJ2-5, with D unresolved. The V gene's germline CDR1 is MNHNY and CDR2 SVGAGI (reference sequence). Trimming pared 6 bases from V and 2 bases from J, leaving 7 bases between. The CDR3 runs to 12 residues.

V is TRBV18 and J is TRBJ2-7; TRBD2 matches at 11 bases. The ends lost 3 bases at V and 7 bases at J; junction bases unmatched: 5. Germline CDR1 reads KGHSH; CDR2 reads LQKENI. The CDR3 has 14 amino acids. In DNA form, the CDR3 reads TGTGCCAGCTCACCGGGACTAGCGGAAGGGGAGCAGTACGTC. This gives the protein CASSPGLAEGEQYV.

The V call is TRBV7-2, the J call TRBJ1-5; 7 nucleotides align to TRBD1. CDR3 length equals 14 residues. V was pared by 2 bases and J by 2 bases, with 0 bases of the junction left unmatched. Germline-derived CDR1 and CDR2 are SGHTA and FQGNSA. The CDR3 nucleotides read TGTGCCAGCAGCTTAACAGGGGGCAATCAGCCCCAGCATTTT. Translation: CASSLTGGNQPQHF.

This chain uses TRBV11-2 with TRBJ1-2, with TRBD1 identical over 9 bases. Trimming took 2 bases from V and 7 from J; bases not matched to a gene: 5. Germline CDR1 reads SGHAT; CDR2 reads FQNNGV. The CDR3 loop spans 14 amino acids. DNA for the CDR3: TGTGCCAGCAGCTTAAACAGGGGGCAGGGTGGCTACACCTTC. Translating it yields CASSLNRGQGGYTF.